The clone carrying this T cell receptor (beta chain) was detected a few times. Time point indicated: patch test 2, 6 weeks after DPC sensitization. The treatment here: therapeutic diphenylcyclopropenone sensitization with weekly scalp DPC. The data stem from a study of human T cells and chemical hapten exposure. Study background: Women made up most patients, who had alopecia areata, totalis or universalis.

TCRdb analysed the RACE reads with MiXCR anew, one entry per CDR3 protein. The table shows a few hundred thousand distinct CDR3 sequences, with about 6% occurring only once. V lost 3 bases and J lost 8, with 13 bases in between. This CDR3 spans 14 amino acids. Per germline, CDR1 MDHEN and CDR2 SYDVKM. This clonotype was sampled from a woman younger than 30 with alopecia areata. Some clones in this sample may be carry-over from other donors' samples. The rearrangement joins TRBV28 to TRBJ1-4; D is unresolved. Material: whole blood, obtained in connection with sensitization to the hapten diphenylcyclopropenone (DPC). The CDR3 loop is CASSLRSLGEKLFF. The DNA of the CDR3 is TGTGCCAGCAGTTTGAGATCCCTGGGGGAAAAACTGTTTTTT.